The 23 T cell receptor beta chains below were found in one sample sequenced in a study of T cell responses to AZD1222 COVID-19 vaccine. TCRdb's copy holds only in-frame clones and misses some; the assay was immunoSEQ multiplex PCR. The table has 75,000 to 95,000 clones, 85% to 90% seen once. The material was peripheral blood, obtained on day 0 of MenACWY control vaccination. These receptors were obtained from an adult in good health.

The V call is TRBV4-3, the J call TRBJ2-2; TRBD1 aligns across 7 bases. After removal of 0 bases from V and 7 bases from J, the junction contained 5 bases not matched to a gene. This CDR3 contains 15 residues. Looked up from germline, CDR1 is LGHNA and CDR2 is YSLEER. This CDR3 reads CASSQEVQGRGELFF. CDR3 nucleotides: TGCGCCAGCAGCCAAGAGGTACAGGGGCGCGGGGAGCTGTTTTTT.

The chain employs TRBV7-9 and TRBJ1-2; unclear D gene. In germline, CDR1 is SEHNR, CDR2 FQNEAQ (reference sequence). Deletions cut 1 base from V and 4 bases from J, with 4 bases between. The CDR3 contains 12 residues. The CDR3 sequence: CASSLDTYGYTF. As DNA, the CDR3 is TGTGCCAGCAGCTTAGATACCTATGGCTACACCTTC.

The genes are TRBV7-4 and TRBJ2-7; 11 positions match TRBD2. Germline V gives CDR1 SGHVT, CDR2 SQSDAQ. The CDR3 runs 16 residues. J was trimmed by 5 bases and V by 0 bases; bases with no gene match: 6. The chain's CDR3 is CASSLAVSGGEDEQYF. The CDR3 nucleotides are TGTGCCAGCAGCTTAGCGGTTAGCGGGGGGGAAGACGAGCAGTACTTC.

The chain employs TRBV24-1 and TRBJ1-5; a weak D match, TRBD1 (6 bases). The CDR3 is 16 amino acids. Trimming cost V 3 bases and J 1 base, with 12 bases left between them. Looked up from germline, CDR1 is KGHDR and CDR2 is SFDVKD. The CDR3 region has the DNA TGTGCCACCAGTGATCACAGGGTAGGGAGCAATCAGCCCCAGCATTTT. It translates to CATSDHRVGSNQPQHF.

CDR3: CASSFRAPTSEQFF. The CDR3 nucleotides are TGTGCCAGCAGCTTCCGGGCCCCTACCAGTGAGCAGTTCTTC. This sequence joins TRBV7-9 and TRBJ2-1; D uncertain. V gave up 3 bases and J gave up 9 bases, with 15 bases separating them. The CDR3 extends over 14 amino acids. Germline V gives CDR1 SEHNR, CDR2 FQNEAQ (reference sequence).

The chain carries TRBV18 and TRBJ2-3; D is undetermined. The length of the CDR3 is 11 residues. The germline V gene has CDR1 KGHSH and CDR2 LQKENI. Trimming removed 2 bases from V and 6 bases from J, with 3 bases in between. The chain's CDR3 is CASSPEDTQYF. CDR3 bases: TGTGCCAGCTCACCAGAGGATACGCAGTATTTT.

V usage is TRBV5-1 and J usage is TRBJ1-2; no firm D call. Germline lookup yields CDR1 SGHRS and CDR2 YFSETQ. The CDR3 sequence is 14 residues long. V gave up 3 bases and J gave up 3 bases, with 12 bases separating them. This chain's CDR3 is CASSSIVADYGYTF. The CDR3 bases are TGCGCCAGCAGCTCGATAGTGGCCGACTATGGCTACACCTTC.

This clone showed up just once. The gene calls are TRBV6-6 and TRBJ1-3; 7 bases align to TRBD1. With 4 bases clipped from V and 4 bases from J, the junction kept 7 bases outside the gene matches. The germline gives CDR1 MNHNY, CDR2 SVGAGI (reference sequence). The CDR3 sequence is 15 residues long. The CDR3 sequence is CASSSGQTKGNTIYF. CDR3 DNA sequence: TGTGCCAGCAGTTCGGGACAGACTAAGGGAAACACCATATATTTT.

J is TRBJ2-7 and V is TRBV29-1; the D call may be TRBD1 or TRBD2 (5 bases each). The CDR3 extends over 12 amino acids. Trimming stripped 7 bases from V and 3 bases from J, with 13 bases between. The V gene's germline CDR1 is SQVTM and CDR2 ANQGSEA. The DNA of the CDR3 is TGCAGCGCCATGAGGGGCATCTACGAGCAGTACTTC. Protein product: CSAMRGIYEQYF.

This clone came up a few times. The gene calls are TRBV30 and TRBJ1-2; 12 bases align to TRBD1. V lost 5 bases, J lost 2 bases, and 6 bases stayed unmatched. Germline V gene sequence: CDR1 GTSNPN, CDR2 SVGIG (reference sequence). CDR3 length: 15 residues. The CDR3 DNA reads as TGTGCCTGGGCGGGGACAGGGGGCGCCAACTATGGCTACACCTTC. Translated, it gives CAWAGTGGANYGYTF.

This clone appeared a few times. The chain recombines TRBV28 with TRBJ2-5; 7 nucleotides agree with TRBD1. Trimming removed 6 bases from V and 4 bases from J; junction bases left unmatched: 11. In germline, CDR1 is MDHEN, CDR2 SYDVKM. CDR3 length: 15 amino acids. Here the CDR3 reads CASSPLDRVSETQYF. CDR3 DNA sequence: TGTGCCAGCAGCCCGCTCGACAGGGTCTCAGAGACCCAGTACTTC.

V is TRBV5-6 and J is TRBJ2-5; no firm D call. V gave up 2 bases and J gave up 4 bases, with 9 bases separating them. The CDR3 totals 13 residues. Germline CDR1 reads SGHDT; CDR2 reads YYEEEE. The CDR3, as DNA: TGTGCCAGCAGCTTCTCGAGTGGAGAGACCCAGTACTTC. It is translated as CASSFSSGETQYF.

The V call is TRBV3-1 (or the pseudogene TRBV3-2), the J call TRBJ1-6; no definite D call. CDR1 is LGHDT and CDR2 is YNNKEL in the germline V gene (reference sequence). V was clipped by 2 bases and J by 10 bases, with 12 bases between them. There are 14 residues in the CDR3. In DNA, the CDR3 is TGTGCCAGCAGCCAAAACGAGGGTCGATCACCCCTCCACTTT. Amino acid sequence: CASSQNEGRSPLHF.

The genes are TRBV7-6 and TRBJ1-1; the match to TRBD1 covers 8 bases. This CDR3 has 16 residues. CDR1 and CDR2 from the germline V gene are SGHVS and FNYEAQ. Germline trimming cut 4 bases from V and 2 bases from J; bases unmatched to any gene: 9. The CDR3 reads CASSSLTGELNTEAFF. The CDR3 nucleotides are TGTGCCAGCAGCTCCCTGACAGGGGAATTAAACACTGAAGCTTTCTTT.

This clone showed up just once. V usage is TRBV28 and J usage is TRBJ1-5; 8 bases agree with TRBD1. J lost 7 bases, V lost 3 bases, and 20 bases had no gene match. The CDR3 covers 19 residues. Germline CDR1 reads MDHEN; CDR2 reads SYDVKM. The CDR3 nucleotides read TGTGCCAGCAGTTTCTTTATTGTTCGGGGGCAGGGGGCTGGGCAGCCCCAGCATTTT. This gives the protein CASSFFIVRGQGAGQPQHF.

CDR3 residues: CASSLAHGDGYTF. In nucleotides, the CDR3 is TGTGCCAGCAGCTTGGCACACGGAGATGGCTACACCTTC. The chain carries TRBV7-9 and TRBJ1-2; D is unclear. The CDR3 loop spans 13 amino acids. Germline V gene data show CDR1 as SEHNR and CDR2 as FQNEAQ (reference sequence). The germline V and J ends were trimmed by 3 bases and 6 bases, with 11 bases remaining between them.

CDR3 bases: TGTGCCAGCAGCTTGGGATGGAGAGGCACCGGGGAGCTGTTTTTT. It translates to CASSLGWRGTGELFF. The rearrangement links TRBV5-5 to TRBJ2-2; D gene ambiguous. Trimming stripped 0 bases from V and 4 bases from J, with 10 bases between. This CDR3 region has 15 residues. CDR1 and CDR2 (germline): SGHKS, YYEKEE (reference sequence).

V is TRBV7-2 and J is TRBJ2-5; 14 bases fit TRBD2. The CDR3 sequence is 18 residues long. Germline CDR1 and CDR2: SGHTA and FQGNSA. The junction had 10 bases not matched to a gene; V was cut back by 5 bases and J by 2 bases. The DNA for the CDR3 is TGTGCCAGCAGCCCCCCGAGAGGGACTAGCGGGGGACAAGAGACCCAGTACTTC. Protein product: CASSPPRGTSGGQETQYF.

The chain links TRBV24-1 to TRBJ1-5; D ambiguous. The CDR3 runs 15 residues. The germline CDR1 and CDR2 sequences are KGHDR and SFDVKD. V was trimmed by 0 bases and J by 3 bases, leaving 8 bases between them. The CDR3 DNA reads as TGTGCCACCAGTGATTTGCCGGGATACAATCAGCCCCAGCATTTT. It translates to CATSDLPGYNQPQHF.

V and J are TRBV7-3 and TRBJ1-2; 7 bases align to TRBD1. With 4 bases clipped from V and 1 base from J, the junction kept 6 bases outside the gene matches. CDR1 SGHTA and CDR2 FQGTGA come from the germline V gene. The CDR3 length is 15 residues. CDR3 residues: CASSSLTGINYGYTF. The CDR3, as DNA: TGTGCCAGCAGCTCGCTGACAGGGATTAACTATGGCTACACCTTC.

V is TRBV27 and J is TRBJ1-6, with 11 nucleotides matching TRBD1. V lost 5 bases, J lost 5 bases, and 5 bases stayed unmatched. Germline V gene sequence: CDR1 MNHEY, CDR2 SMNVEV (reference sequence). CDR3 length: 16 residues. CDR3 loop: CASSPRDRGNNSPLHF. CDR3 nucleotides: TGTGCCAGCAGTCCTCGGGACAGGGGGAATAATTCACCCCTCCACTTT.

V usage is TRBV10-3 and J usage is TRBJ2-7; perhaps TRBD2 as D (5 bases). The CDR3 has 15 amino acids. Trimming left V 0 bases short and J 5 bases short, with 14 bases between. Looked up from germline, CDR1 is ENHRY and CDR2 is SYGVKD. CDR3 in amino acids: CAISESSLDVHEQYF. The CDR3 DNA reads as TGTGCCATCAGTGAGTCTTCACTAGACGTCCACGAGCAGTACTTC.

A single count supports this clone. The J gene is TRBJ2-2, the V gene TRBV5-4, with D unclear. Looked up from germline, CDR1 is SGHNT and CDR2 is YYREEE (reference sequence). The CDR3 is made up of 13 amino acids. V gave up 2 bases and J gave up 2 bases, with 4 bases separating them. The CDR3, as DNA: TGTGCCAGCAGCTTTAAAAACACCGGGGAGCTGTTTTTT. Translation gives CASSFKNTGELFF.